The rows below give T cell receptor beta chains drawn from one sample of a study of T cells in Graves' hyperthyroidism and ophthalmopathy. TCRdb re-derived calls from the multiplex PCR reads in MiXCR, one entry per CDR3 protein. Here the sample spans about 340,000 distinct CDR3 sequences, 21% being singletons. The specimen sequenced was blood. These receptor sequences come from a woman between 45 and 60 years old with Graves' hyperthyroidism. The CDR3 runs from the conserved cysteine through the conserved F or W. Fields, in order: CDR3 DNA, CDR3 protein, V gene, J gene, D gene, CDR3 length, clone size. A D gene is named only where the DNA matches it firmly. Rows may omit the clone size; those that give it use once, few, many or a size class.

DNA: TGTGCCAGCAGCCAAGGACAGGGGGGGAATGAGCAGTTCTTC
CDR3: CASSQGQGGNEQFF
V: TRBV3-1
J: TRBJ2-1
D: TRBD1
length: 14
size: .

DNA: TGTGCCAGCTCACCATCACAGGGGGTTGTCGAGCAGTACTTC
CDR3: CASSPSQGVVEQYF
V: TRBV18
J: TRBJ2-7
D: TRBD1
length: 14
size: many

DNA: TGCAGTGCTCTCGAAACGGCCGGTTCGTCAGATACGCAGTATTTT
CDR3: CSALETAGSSDTQYF
V: TRBV20-1
J: TRBJ2-3
D: .
length: 15
size: many

DNA: TGTGCCAGCAGCTTTGGCCCGGGAGAAGGGATAAGGAGGAACACTGAAGCTTTCTTT
CDR3: CASSFGPGEGIRRNTEAFF
V: TRBV5-5
J: TRBJ1-1
D: .
length: 19
size: many

DNA: TGTGCCAGCAGCCGATCGGACCGGGTCCTAGGGAGGTACGAGCAGTACTTC
CDR3: CASSRSDRVLGRYEQYF
V: TRBV6-1
J: TRBJ2-7
D: .
length: 17
size: many

DNA: TGTGCCAGCAGCTCACCAGCGGTTGGTGGGGACGAGCAGTACTTC
CDR3: CASSSPAVGGDEQYF
V: TRBV7-9
J: TRBJ2-7
D: .
length: 15
size: .

DNA: TGTGCCAGCAGTTACGGCGCAGGCTCTGGAAACACCATATATTTT
CDR3: CASSYGAGSGNTIYF
V: TRBV6-2/TRBV6-3
J: TRBJ1-3
D: .
length: 15
size: .

DNA: TGCAGCGTTGGACAGGTTACCTACGAGCAGTACTTC
CDR3: CSVGQVTYEQYF
V: TRBV29-1
J: TRBJ2-7
D: .
length: 12
size: .

DNA: TGCGCCAGCAGCTTGCAACGCTCAGGCCAGGGGGGGATGGATACGCAGTATTTT
CDR3: CASSLQRSGQGGMDTQYF
V: TRBV5-1
J: TRBJ2-3
D: .
length: 18
size: many

DNA: TGTGCCAGCTCACTTCATCGGACCAACTCCTACAATGAGCAGTTCTTC
CDR3: CASSLHRTNSYNEQFF
V: TRBV18
J: TRBJ2-1
D: .
length: 16
size: many

DNA: TGTGCCAGCAGTTACGGGGGAGTGGAGACCCAGTACTTC
CDR3: CASSYGGVETQYF
V: TRBV6-6
J: TRBJ2-5
D: .
length: 13
size: many

DNA: TGTGCCAGCAGTTACCTCCGGGGGCGAAGCGAGCAGTACTTC
CDR3: CASSYLRGRSEQYF
V: TRBV6-6
J: TRBJ2-7
D: .
length: 14
size: many

DNA: TGTGCCTGGAGACTGGGGCCCTCTGGCGCTGAAGCTTTCTTT
CDR3: CAWRLGPSGAEAFF
V: TRBV30
J: TRBJ1-1
D: .
length: 14
size: .

DNA: TGTGCCAGCAGACGACTAGCGGGTACCGGGGAGCTGTTTTTT
CDR3: CASRRLAGTGELFF
V: TRBV6-1
J: TRBJ2-2
D: TRBD2
length: 14
size: few

DNA: TGTGCCAGCAGCTTTCGGCCGACAGGCTTCAGCTCTGGGGCCAACGTCCTGACTTTC
CDR3: CASSFRPTGFSSGANVLTF
V: TRBV7-2
J: TRBJ2-6
D: .
length: 19
size: .

DNA: TGTGCCAGCAGCGGTCCCTACGAGCAGTACTTC
CDR3: CASSGPYEQYF
V: TRBV3-1
J: TRBJ2-7
D: .
length: 11
size: many

DNA: TGTGCCAGCAGCTTCACAGGGGGCGTCCAAATTCCCTACGAGCAGTACTTC
CDR3: CASSFTGGVQIPYEQYF
V: TRBV2
J: TRBJ2-7
D: TRBD1
length: 17
size: few

DNA: TGTGCCAGCAGGACCGATCCGACAGCAAACTACGAGCAGTACTTC
CDR3: CASRTDPTANYEQYF
V: TRBV11-2
J: TRBJ2-7
D: .
length: 15
size: .

DNA: TGTGCCAGCAGCCGAGGACTTCTTGAAGCTTTCTTT
CDR3: CASSRGLLEAFF
V: TRBV7-2
J: TRBJ1-1
D: .
length: 12
size: once

DNA: TGCAGCGTGACACATTTATTACGGGACAGGGCTAACTATGGCTACACCTTC
CDR3: CSVTHLLRDRANYGYTF
V: TRBV29-1
J: TRBJ1-2
D: TRBD1
length: 17
size: .

DNA: TGCAGTGCTCGTAGAATGGGGGCAGCCAACACTGAAGCTTTCTTT
CDR3: CSARRMGAANTEAFF
V: TRBV20-1
J: TRBJ1-1
D: .
length: 15
size: .

DNA: TGTGCCAGCAGTTATAGCAGGTTTACCGGGGAGCTGTTTTTT
CDR3: CASSYSRFTGELFF
V: TRBV6-5
J: TRBJ2-2
D: .
length: 14
size: few

DNA: TGTGCCAGCAGCCCGGGGATTGATACGCAGTATTTT
CDR3: CASSPGIDTQYF
V: TRBV7-2
J: TRBJ2-3
D: .
length: 12
size: many

DNA: TGCGCCAGCAGCCAAGGGTACAGGGACGGGGAGACCCAGTACTTC
CDR3: CASSQGYRDGETQYF
V: TRBV4-1
J: TRBJ2-5
D: .
length: 15
size: many

DNA: TGCAGCGTTCGACTAGCGGGAGGGACCGGGGAGCTGTTTTTT
CDR3: CSVRLAGGTGELFF
V: TRBV29-1
J: TRBJ2-2
D: TRBD2
length: 14
size: once

DNA: TGTGCCAGCAGAGTTATGAGGGGGGAAAACAATGAGCAGTTCTTC
CDR3: CASRVMRGENNEQFF
V: TRBV6-2/TRBV6-3
J: TRBJ2-1
D: .
length: 15
size: many

DNA: TGTGCCAGCAGCCAAGCCGCGGGACAGGCCTCCTACGAGCAGTACTTC
CDR3: CASSQAAGQASYEQYF
V: TRBV4-2
J: TRBJ2-7
D: TRBD1
length: 16
size: few

DNA: TGTGCCAGCAGATCTAGCGGGAGATGGGCCGGGGAGCTGTTTTTT
CDR3: CASRSSGRWAGELFF
V: TRBV6-1
J: TRBJ2-2
D: TRBD2
length: 15
size: many